Described below is a single T cell receptor (beta chain) sequence and its context. Its antigen is as yet unknown. The data were obtained in a study of T cells in Graves' hyperthyroidism and ophthalmopathy. Diagnosis relied on clinical symptoms, serum thyroxine and TRAb, thyroid ultrasound and orbital computed tomography. Study-level points and caveats: Ophthalmopathy and stable hyperthyroidism were separated by a 13 V-J model.

The TCR beta CDR3 regions underwent amplification using RNA transcripts as the source. First-round RT-PCR of the TCR CDR3 relied on the HTBI primer set. TCRdb redid the calling of the multiplex PCR reads with MiXCR, one entry per CDR3 protein. The data show under 450,000 distinct CDR3 sequences, with around 16% seen just once and about 14% held by the top ten. Sequenced sample: blood. This TCR was recovered from a woman aged 18-30 years with Graves' hyperthyroidism.

CDR3 coding DNA: TGTGCCAGCAGTTACCGTTCGGGACAGCCCCAGCATTTT. This translates into CASSYRSGQPQHF. This rearrangement joins TRBV6-2 or TRBV6-3 to TRBJ1-5; D ambiguous. Germline V gene data show CDR1 as MNHEY and CDR2 as SVGEGT. Trimming removed 2 bases at V and 7 bases at J, with 9 bases between. There are 13 residues in the CDR3.